This TCR beta chain appears in the sequencing data of a study of type 1 regulatory T cells. The overall study: An in vitro protocol generated T-allo10, a Tr1-enriched, alloantigen-specific CD4 T cell product.

A single record per CDR3 protein comes from TCRdb applying MiXCR to the reads. Among 80,000 to 100,000 distinct CDR3 sequences, about a third were seen once, and the ten largest hold about 2%. Germline CDR1 reads DFQATT; CDR2 reads SNEGSKA (reference sequence). This CDR3 region has 17 residues. The ends were cut back, 1 base at V and 5 bases at J, with 22 bases in the middle. Source material: CD4+ T cells, either the whole sample or a sorted fraction (not recorded which). The genes are TRBV20-1 and TRBJ2-3, with D perhaps matching TRBD1 or TRBD2 (5 bases each). The receptor was isolated from a human donor in good health. The DNA for the CDR3 is TGCAGTGCTAGAGGGGGAGTGGGGACCACCAAGGGAGATACGCAGTATTTT. Amino acid sequence: CSARGGVGTTKGDTQYF.